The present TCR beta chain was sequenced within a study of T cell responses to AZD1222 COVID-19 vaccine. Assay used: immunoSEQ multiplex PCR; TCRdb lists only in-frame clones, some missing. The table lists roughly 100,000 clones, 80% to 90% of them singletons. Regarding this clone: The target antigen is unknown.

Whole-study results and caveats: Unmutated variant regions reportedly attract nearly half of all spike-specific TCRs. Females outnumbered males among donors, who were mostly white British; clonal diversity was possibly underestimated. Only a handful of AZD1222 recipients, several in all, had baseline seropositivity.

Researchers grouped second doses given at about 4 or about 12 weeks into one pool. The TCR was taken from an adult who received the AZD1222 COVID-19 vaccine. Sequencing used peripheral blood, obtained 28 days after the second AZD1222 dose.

The CDR3 coding sequence is TGTGCCAGCGCCGGCGGGACAGGGGCCTATGGCTACACCTTC. Its translation: CASAGGTGAYGYTF. V usage is TRBV11-2 and J usage is TRBJ1-2, with TRBD1 identical over 10 bases. V lost 8 bases to trimming and J lost 4 bases; unmatched junction nucleotides: 7. The germline V gene has CDR1 SGHAT and CDR2 FQNNGV. This CDR3 is 14 amino acids long.